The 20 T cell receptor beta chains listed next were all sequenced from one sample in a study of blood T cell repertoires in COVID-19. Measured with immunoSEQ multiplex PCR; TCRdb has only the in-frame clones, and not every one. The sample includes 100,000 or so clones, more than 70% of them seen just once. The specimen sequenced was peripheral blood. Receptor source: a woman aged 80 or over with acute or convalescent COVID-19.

The CDR3 spells CASSAIAGGLSTDTQYF. Here the CDR3 DNA reads TGTGCCAGCAGTGCCATAGCGGGGGGGCTTAGCACAGATACGCAGTATTTT. The rearrangement links TRBV28 to TRBJ2-3, with 11 bases fitting TRBD2. Germline loops: CDR1 MDHEN, CDR2 SYDVKM. The junction had 7 bases not matched to a gene; V was cut back by 5 bases and J by 0 bases. The CDR3 is 17 amino acids.

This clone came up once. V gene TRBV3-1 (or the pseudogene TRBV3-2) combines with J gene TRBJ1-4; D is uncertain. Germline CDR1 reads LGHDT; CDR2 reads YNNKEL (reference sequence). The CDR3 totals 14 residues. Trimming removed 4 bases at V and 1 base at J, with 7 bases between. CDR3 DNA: TGTGCCAGCAGCCGTCGGGAAACTAATGAAAAACTGTTTTTT. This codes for CASSRRETNEKLFF.

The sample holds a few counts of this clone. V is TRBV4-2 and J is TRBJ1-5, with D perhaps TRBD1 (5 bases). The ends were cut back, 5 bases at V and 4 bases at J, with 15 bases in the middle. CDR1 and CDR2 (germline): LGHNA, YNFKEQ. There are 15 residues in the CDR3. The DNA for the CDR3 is TGTGCCAGCAGCTTGGGGCTCAGAGGAAATCAGCCCCAGCATTTT. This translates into CASSLGLRGNQPQHF.

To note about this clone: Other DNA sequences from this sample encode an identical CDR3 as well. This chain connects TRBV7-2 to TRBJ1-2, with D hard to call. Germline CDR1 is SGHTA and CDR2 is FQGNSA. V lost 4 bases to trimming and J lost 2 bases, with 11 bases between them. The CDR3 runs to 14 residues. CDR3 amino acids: CASSSGEPNYGYTF. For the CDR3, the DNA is TGTGCCAGCAGCTCCGGGGAGCCGAACTATGGCTACACCTTC. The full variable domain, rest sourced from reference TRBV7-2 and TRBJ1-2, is GAGVSQSPSNKVTEKGKDVELRCDPISGHTALYWYRQSLGQGLEFLIYFQGNSAPDKSGLPSDRFSAERTGGSVSTLTIQRTQQEDSAVYLCASSSGEPNYGYTFGSGTRLTVV.

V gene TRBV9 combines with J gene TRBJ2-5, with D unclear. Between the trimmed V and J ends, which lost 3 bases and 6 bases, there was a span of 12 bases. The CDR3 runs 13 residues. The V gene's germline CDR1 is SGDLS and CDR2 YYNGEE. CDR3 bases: TGTGCCAGCAGCGACCAGTTGGGCCAGACCCAGTACTTC. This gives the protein CASSDQLGQTQYF.

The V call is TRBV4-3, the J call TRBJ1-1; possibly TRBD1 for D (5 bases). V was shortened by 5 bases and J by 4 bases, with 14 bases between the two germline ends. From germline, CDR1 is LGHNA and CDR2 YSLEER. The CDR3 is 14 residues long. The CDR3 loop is CASSSGGSGTEAFF. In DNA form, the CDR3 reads TGCGCCAGCAGCTCCGGGGGGTCGGGCACTGAAGCTTTCTTT.

The CDR3: CASGLAVNTGELFF. The DNA of the CDR3 is TGTGCCAGCGGACTAGCGGTGAACACCGGGGAGCTGTTTTTT. This chain uses TRBV9 with TRBJ2-2, with TRBD2 matching 10 bases. CDR1 SGDLS and CDR2 YYNGEE come from the germline V gene. The CDR3 is made up of 14 amino acids. After removal of 7 bases from V and 1 base from J, the junction contained 1 base not matched to a gene.

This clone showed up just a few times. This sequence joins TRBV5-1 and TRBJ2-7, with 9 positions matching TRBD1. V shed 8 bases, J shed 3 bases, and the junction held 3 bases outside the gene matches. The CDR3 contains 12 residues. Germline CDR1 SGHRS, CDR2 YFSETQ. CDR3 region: CASRQGGYEQYF. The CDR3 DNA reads TGCGCCAGTCGACAGGGGGGCTACGAGCAGTACTTC. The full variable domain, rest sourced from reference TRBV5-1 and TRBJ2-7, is KAGVTQTPRYLIKTRGQQVTLSCSPISGHRSVSWYQQTPGQGLQFLFEYFSETQRNKGNFPGRFSGRQFSNSRSEMNVSTLELGDSALYLCASRQGGYEQYFGPGTRLTVT.

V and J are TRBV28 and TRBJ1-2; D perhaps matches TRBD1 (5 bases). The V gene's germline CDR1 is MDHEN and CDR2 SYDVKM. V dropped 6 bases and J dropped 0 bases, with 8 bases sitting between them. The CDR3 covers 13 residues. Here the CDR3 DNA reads TGTGCCAGCAGCATCAGGGCTAACTATGGCTACACCTTC. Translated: CASSIRANYGYTF.

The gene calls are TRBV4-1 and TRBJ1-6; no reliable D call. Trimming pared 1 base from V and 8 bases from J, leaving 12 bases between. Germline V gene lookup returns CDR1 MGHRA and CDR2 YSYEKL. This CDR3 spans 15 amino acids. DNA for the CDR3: TGCGCCAGCAGCCAAGGGAGGGTTTTAGATTCACCCCTCCACTTT. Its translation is CASSQGRVLDSPLHF.

The CDR3 nucleotides read TGTGCCTGGCGACCGTCGGGACTAGCGAGAAGGGATACGCAGTATTTT. Translation gives CAWRPSGLARRDTQYF. This chain uses TRBV30 with TRBJ2-3; 10 bases fit TRBD2. This CDR3 has 16 amino acids. Germline-derived CDR1 and CDR2 are GTSNPN and SVGIG (reference sequence). J gave up 6 bases and V 5 bases, and 14 bases lay outside the gene matches.

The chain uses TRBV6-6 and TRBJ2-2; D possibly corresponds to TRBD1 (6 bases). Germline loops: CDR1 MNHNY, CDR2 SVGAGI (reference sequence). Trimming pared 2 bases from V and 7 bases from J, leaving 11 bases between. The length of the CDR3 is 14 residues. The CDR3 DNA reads TGTGCCAGCAGTTACACAGGGCGTGGCGGGGAGCTGTTTTTT. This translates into CASSYTGRGGELFF.

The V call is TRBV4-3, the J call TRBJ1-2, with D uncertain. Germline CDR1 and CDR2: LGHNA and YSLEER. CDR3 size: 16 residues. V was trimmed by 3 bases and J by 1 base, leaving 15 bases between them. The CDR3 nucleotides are TGCGCCAGCAGCCAGGGCGGGGTAGTGGATAACTATGGCTACACCTTC. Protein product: CASSQGGVVDNYGYTF.

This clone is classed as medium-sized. Written as DNA, the CDR3 is TGTGCCAGTAGTCACAGGGGGCAAGGGTATGGCTACACCTTC. Its protein product is CASSHRGQGYGYTF. The chain uses TRBV19 and TRBJ1-2; 9 nucleotides line up with TRBD1. The CDR3 covers 14 residues. The germline gives CDR1 LNHDA, CDR2 SQIVND (reference sequence). V was pared by 5 bases and J by 5 bases, with 6 bases of the junction left unmatched.

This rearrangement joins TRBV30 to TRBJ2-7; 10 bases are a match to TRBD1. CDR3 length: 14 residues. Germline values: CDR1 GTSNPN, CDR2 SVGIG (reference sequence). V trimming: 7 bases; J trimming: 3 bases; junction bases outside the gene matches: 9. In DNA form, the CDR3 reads TGTGCCTACACGCTCGGACAGGGGGGCTACGAGCAGTACTTC. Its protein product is CAYTLGQGGYEQYF.

The CDR3 DNA is TGTGCCACGGCAGGGGCCGGGGAGCTGTTTTTT. Protein product: CATAGAGELFF. The V gene is TRBV19, the J gene TRBJ2-2; tentatively, D is TRBD1 (6 bases). The length of the CDR3 is 11 residues. V shed 10 bases and J shed 6 bases, with 9 bases lying between them. Germline V gene sequence: CDR1 LNHDA, CDR2 SQIVND (reference sequence).

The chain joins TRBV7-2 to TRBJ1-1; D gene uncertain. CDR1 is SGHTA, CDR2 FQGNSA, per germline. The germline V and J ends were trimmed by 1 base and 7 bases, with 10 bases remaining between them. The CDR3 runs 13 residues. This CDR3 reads CASSLVNSGEAFF. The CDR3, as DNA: TGTGCCAGCAGCTTAGTGAACAGTGGTGAAGCTTTCTTT.

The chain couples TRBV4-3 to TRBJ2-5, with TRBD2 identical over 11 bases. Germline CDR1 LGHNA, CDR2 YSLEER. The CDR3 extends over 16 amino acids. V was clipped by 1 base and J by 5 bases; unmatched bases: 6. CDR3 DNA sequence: TGCGCCAGCAGCCAAGGGGTAGCGGGGGGGCGTGAGACCCAGTACTTC. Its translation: CASSQGVAGGRETQYF.

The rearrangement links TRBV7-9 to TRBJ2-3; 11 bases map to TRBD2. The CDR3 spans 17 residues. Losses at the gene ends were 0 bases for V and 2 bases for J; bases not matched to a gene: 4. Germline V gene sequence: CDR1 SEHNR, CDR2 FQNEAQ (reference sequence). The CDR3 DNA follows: TGTGCCAGCAGCTTAGCTCTAGCGGGGGGCACCACAGATACGCAGTATTTT. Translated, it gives CASSLALAGGTTDTQYF.

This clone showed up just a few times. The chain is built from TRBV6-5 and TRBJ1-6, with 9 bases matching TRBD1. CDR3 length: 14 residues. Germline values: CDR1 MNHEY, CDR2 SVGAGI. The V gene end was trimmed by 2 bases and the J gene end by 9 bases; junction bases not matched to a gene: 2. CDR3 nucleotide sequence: TGTGCCAGCAGTTACGGGACAGGGTTTTCACCCCTCCACTTT. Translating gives CASSYGTGFSPLHF.